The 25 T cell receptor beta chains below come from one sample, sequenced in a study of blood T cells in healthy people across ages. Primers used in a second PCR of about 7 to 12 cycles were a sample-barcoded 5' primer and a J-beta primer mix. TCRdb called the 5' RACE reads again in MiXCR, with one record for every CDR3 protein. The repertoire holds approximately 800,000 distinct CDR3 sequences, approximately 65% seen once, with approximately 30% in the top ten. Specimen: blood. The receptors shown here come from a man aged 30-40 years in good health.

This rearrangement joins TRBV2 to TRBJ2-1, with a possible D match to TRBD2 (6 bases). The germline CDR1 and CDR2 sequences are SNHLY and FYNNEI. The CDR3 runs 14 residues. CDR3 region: CAKQTGVGVNEQFF. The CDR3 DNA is TGTGCTAAGCAGACGGGGGTAGGGGTCAATGAGCAGTTCTTC. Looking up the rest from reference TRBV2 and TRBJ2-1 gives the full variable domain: EPEVTQTPSHQVTQMGQEVILRCVPISNHLYFYWYRQILGQKVEFLVSFYNNEISEKSEIFDDQFSVERPDGSNFTLKIRSTKLEDSAMYFCAKQTGVGVNEQFFGPGTRLTVL.

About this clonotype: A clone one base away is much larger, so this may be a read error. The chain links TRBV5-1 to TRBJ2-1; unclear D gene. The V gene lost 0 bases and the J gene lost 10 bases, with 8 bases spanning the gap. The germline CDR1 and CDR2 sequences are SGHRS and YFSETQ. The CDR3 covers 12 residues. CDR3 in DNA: TGCGCCAGCAGCTTGGTAGGCCCCGAGCAGTTCTTC. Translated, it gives CASSLVGPEQFF. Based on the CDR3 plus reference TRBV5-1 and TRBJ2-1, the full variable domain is KAGVTQTPRYLIKTRGQQVTLSCSPISGHRSVSWYQQTPGQGLQFLFEYFSETQRNKGNFPGRFSGRQFSNSRSEMNVSTLELGDSALYLCASSLVGPEQFFGPGTRLTVL.

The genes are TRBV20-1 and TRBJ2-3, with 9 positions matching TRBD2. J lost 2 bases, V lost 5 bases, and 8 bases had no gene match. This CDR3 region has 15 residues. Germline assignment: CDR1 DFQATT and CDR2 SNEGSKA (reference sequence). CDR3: CSAPSERGVTDTQYF. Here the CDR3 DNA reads TGCAGTGCTCCATCCGAGCGGGGGGTCACAGATACGCAGTATTTT.

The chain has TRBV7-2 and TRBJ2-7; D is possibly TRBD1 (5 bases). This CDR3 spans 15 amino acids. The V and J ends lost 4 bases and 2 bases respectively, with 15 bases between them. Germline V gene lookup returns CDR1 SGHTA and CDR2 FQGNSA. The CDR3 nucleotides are TGTGCCAGCAGCTGGAACAGGCCTCTCACCTACGAGCAGTACTTC. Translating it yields CASSWNRPLTYEQYF.

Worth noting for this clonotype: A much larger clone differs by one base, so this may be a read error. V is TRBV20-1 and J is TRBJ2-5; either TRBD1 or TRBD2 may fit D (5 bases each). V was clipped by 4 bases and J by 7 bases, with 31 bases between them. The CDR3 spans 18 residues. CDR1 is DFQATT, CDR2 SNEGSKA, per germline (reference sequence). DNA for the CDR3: TGCAGTGCTACGGGGACGAAGAGAAGGGGCGGGTTCGGAGGGACCCAGTACTTC. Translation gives CSATGTKRRGGFGGTQYF.

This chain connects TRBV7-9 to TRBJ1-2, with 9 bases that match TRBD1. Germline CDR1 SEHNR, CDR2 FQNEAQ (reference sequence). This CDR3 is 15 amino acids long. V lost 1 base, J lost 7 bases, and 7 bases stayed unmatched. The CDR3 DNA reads TGTGCCAGCAGCTTAGGAGGACAGGGGATCAGTGGCTACACCTTC. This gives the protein CASSLGGQGISGYTF. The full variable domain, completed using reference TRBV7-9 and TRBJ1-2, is DTGVSQNPRHKITKRGQNVTFRCDPISEHNRLYWYRQTLGQGPEFLTYFQNEAQLEKSRLLSDRFSAERPKGSFSTLEIQRTEQGDSAMYLCASSLGGQGISGYTFGSGTRLTVV.

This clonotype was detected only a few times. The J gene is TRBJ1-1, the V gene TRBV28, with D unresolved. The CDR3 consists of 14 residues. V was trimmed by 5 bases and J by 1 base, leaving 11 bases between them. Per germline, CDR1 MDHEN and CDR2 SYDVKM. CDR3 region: CASSLVFPNTEAFF. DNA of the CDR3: TGTGCCAGCAGTCTAGTGTTCCCGAACACTGAAGCTTTCTTT.

The CDR3 DNA reads TGTGCCAGCAACCTGTACAGGAAACATAGCAATCAGCCCCAGCATTTT. This gives the protein CASNLYRKHSNQPQHF. The chain is built from TRBV2 and TRBJ1-5; the D gene is possibly TRBD1 (5 bases). V was shortened by 7 bases and J by 0 bases, with 16 bases between the two germline ends. CDR1 and CDR2 from the germline V gene are SNHLY and FYNNEI. CDR3 size: 16 residues. Full variable domain (missing parts from reference TRBV2 and TRBJ1-5): EPEVTQTPSHQVTQMGQEVILRCVPISNHLYFYWYRQILGQKVEFLVSFYNNEISEKSEIFDDQFSVERPDGSNFTLKIRSTKLEDSAMYFCASNLYRKHSNQPQHFGDGTRLSIL.

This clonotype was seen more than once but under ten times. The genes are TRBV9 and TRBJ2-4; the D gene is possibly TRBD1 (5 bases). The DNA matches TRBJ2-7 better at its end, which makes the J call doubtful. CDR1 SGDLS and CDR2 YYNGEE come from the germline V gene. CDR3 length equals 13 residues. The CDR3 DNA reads TGTGCCAGCAGCGTTACAGGAGAGGACGAGCAGTACTTC. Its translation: CASSVTGEDEQYF.

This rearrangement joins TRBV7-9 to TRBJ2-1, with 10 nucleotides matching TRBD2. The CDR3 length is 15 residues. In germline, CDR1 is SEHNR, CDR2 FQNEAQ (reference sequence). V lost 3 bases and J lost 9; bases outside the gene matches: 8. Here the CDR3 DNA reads TGTGCCAGCAGCTTCAGCGGGGGGGCCTCTGGTGAGCAGTTCTTC. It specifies CASSFSGGASGEQFF.

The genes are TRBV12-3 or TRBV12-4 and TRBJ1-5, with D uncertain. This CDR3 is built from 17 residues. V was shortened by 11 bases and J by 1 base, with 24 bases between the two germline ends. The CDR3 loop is CAGLNRAFLRSNQPQHF. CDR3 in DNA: TGTGCCGGACTAAACCGGGCCTTTTTAAGAAGCAATCAGCCCCAGCATTTT.

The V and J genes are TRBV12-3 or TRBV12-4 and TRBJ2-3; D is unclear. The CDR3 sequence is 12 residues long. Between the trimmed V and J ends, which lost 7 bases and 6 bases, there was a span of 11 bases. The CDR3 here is CASTPSRDTQYF. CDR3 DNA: TGTGCCAGCACCCCCAGCCGGGATACGCAGTATTTT.

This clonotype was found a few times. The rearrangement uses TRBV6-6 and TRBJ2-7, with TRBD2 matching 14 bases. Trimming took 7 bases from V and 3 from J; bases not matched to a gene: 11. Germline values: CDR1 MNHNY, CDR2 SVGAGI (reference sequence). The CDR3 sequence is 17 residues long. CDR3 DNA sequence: TGTGCCAGCACCCTGACTAGCGGGGGGGCTAGGAGCTACGAGCAGTACTTC. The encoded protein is CASTLTSGGARSYEQYF.

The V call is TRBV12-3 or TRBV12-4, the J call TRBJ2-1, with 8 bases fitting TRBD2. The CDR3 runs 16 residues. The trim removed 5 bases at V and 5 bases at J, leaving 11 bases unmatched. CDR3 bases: TGTGCCAGCAGTGAAACCTCGGCGGGGGGCCACAATGAGCAGTTCTTC. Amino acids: CASSETSAGGHNEQFF.

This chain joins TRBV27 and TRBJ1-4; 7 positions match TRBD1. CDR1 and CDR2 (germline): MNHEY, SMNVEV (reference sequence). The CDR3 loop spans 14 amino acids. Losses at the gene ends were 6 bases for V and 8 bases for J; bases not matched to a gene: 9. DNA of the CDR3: TGTGCCAGCAGGAAGACAGGGAGTGGAGAAAAACTGTTTTTT. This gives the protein CASRKTGSGEKLFF.

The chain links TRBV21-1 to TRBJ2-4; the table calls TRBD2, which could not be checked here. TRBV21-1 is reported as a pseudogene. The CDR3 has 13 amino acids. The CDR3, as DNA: TGTGCCCCGGGGGGGATCATTAGGAACATTCAGTACTTC. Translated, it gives CAPGGIIRNIQYF.

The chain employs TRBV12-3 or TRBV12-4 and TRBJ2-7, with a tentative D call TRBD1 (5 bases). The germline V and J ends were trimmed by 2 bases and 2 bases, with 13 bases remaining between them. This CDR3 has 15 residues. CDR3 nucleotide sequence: TGTGCCAGCAGTTTATGGGGCACAGGACCCTACGAGCAGTACTTC. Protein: CASSLWGTGPYEQYF.

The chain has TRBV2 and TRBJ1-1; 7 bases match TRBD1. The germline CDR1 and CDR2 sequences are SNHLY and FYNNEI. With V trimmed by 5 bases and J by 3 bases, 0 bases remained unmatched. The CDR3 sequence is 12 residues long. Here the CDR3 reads CASSTGDTEAFF. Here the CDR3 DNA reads TGTGCCAGCAGTACAGGGGACACTGAAGCTTTCTTT.

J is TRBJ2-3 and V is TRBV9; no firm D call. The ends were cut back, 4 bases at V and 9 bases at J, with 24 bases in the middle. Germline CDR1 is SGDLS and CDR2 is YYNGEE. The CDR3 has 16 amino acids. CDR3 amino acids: CASSPEGRQAVGTQYF. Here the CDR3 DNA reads TGTGCCAGCAGCCCCGAAGGTCGGCAGGCGGTAGGGACGCAGTATTTT.

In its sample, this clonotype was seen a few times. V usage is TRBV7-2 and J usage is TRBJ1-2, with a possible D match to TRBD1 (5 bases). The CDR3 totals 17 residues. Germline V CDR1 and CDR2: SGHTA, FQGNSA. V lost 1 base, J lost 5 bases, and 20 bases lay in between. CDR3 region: CASSLEIVPGRRYGYTF. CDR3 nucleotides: TGTGCCAGCAGCTTAGAAATCGTTCCGGGACGGAGATATGGCTACACCTTC.

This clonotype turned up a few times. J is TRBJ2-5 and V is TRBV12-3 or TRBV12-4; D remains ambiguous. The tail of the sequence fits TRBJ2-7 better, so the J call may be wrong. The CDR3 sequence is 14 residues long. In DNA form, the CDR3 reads TGTGCCAGCAGCCCCACGGTGAGCTCCTACGAGCAGTACTTC. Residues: CASSPTVSSYEQYF.

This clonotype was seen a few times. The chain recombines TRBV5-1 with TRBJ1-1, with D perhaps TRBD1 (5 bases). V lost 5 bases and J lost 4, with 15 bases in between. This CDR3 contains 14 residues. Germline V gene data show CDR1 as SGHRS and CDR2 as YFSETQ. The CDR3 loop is CASRREGHSTEAFF. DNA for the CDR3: TGCGCCAGCAGAAGGGAGGGGCATAGCACTGAAGCTTTCTTT.

The CDR3 protein is CSVTPGGTNEKLFF. DNA of the CDR3: TGCAGCGTAACCCCCGGGGGGACTAATGAAAAACTGTTTTTT. The chain uses TRBV29-1 and TRBJ1-4; D perhaps matches TRBD1 (5 bases). This CDR3 is built from 14 residues. V lost 6 bases to trimming and J lost 2 bases, with 13 bases between them. The germline gives CDR1 SQVTM, CDR2 ANQGSEA.

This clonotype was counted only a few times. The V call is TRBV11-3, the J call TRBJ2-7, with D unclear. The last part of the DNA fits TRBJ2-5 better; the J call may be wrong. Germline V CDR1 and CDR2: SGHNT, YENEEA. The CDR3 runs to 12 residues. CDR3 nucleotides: TGTGCCAGCAGCCAATCGGAGAAGACCCAGTACTTC. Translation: CASSQSEKTQYF.

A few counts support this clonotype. CDR3 sequence (DNA): TGTGCCAGCAGTATTGGGGGGGGAAGCAATGAGCAGTTCTTC. Protein product: CASSIGGGSNEQFF. The rearrangement uses TRBV6-2 or TRBV6-3 and TRBJ2-1; 7 positions agree with TRBD2. V lost 5 bases to trimming and J lost 6 bases; unmatched junction nucleotides: 7. CDR1 MNHEY and CDR2 SVGEGT come from the germline V gene. This CDR3 comprises 14 residues.